The 32 T cell receptor beta chains below were found in one sample sequenced in a study of tumor-infiltrating lymphocytes in primary liver carcinoma. Without any cell sorting, about 20-31 mg of bulk tissue yielded co-extracted RNA and DNA. With around 500 ng total RNA as template and a constant-region primer, TCR beta cDNA was made. Three nested multiplex PCR rounds, a slightly modified ARM-PCR, produced the libraries for TCR beta. The opening two PCR rounds, around 9 cycles each, paired TRBV1-TRBV30 forward primers with a C-beta reverse primer. TCRdb processed the multiplex PCR reads anew with MiXCR; each CDR3 protein has one entry. The sample carries 150,000 to 200,000 distinct CDR3 sequences, 70% to 90% recorded once. The sequenced sample was tumor tissue from primary liver carcinoma. These receptors were collected from a middle-aged man with primary liver carcinoma and hepatitis B virus infection.

Comment on this clonotype: One base away lies a much larger clone, so this may be a sequencing read error. The gene calls are TRBV5-1 and TRBJ2-2; TRBD1 matches 8 bases. The CDR3 is made up of 17 amino acids. Germline loops: CDR1 SGHRS, CDR2 YFSETQ. Here the CDR3 reads CTSSLVGTGEGTGELFF. In nucleotides, the CDR3 is TGCACCAGCAGCTTGGTGGGGACAGGAGAGGGCACCGGGGAGCTGTTTTTT.

The J gene is TRBJ1-6, the V gene TRBV11-1; a possible D gene is TRBD1 (5 bases). Germline V lookup: CDR1 SGHAT, CDR2 FQDESV (reference sequence). The CDR3 runs to 13 residues. The DNA for the CDR3 is TGTGTCAACAGCCGGACACTGGTTTCACGCTTCCACTTT. The encoded protein is CVNSRTLVSRFHF.

V and J are TRBV4-1 and TRBJ2-1; D possibly matches TRBD1 or TRBD2 (6 bases each). The germline V gene encodes CDR1 MGHRA and CDR2 YSYEKL. V lost 10 bases and J lost 4, with 23 bases in between. The CDR3 is made up of 16 amino acids. The CDR3 loop reads CANSPELSGAYNEQFF. The CDR3 bases are TGCGCCAACAGTCCCGAACTATCGGGGGCTTACAATGAGCAGTTCTTC.

V usage is TRBV10-3 and J usage is TRBJ2-5; no definite D call. V was shortened by 8 bases and J by 2 bases, with 9 bases between the two germline ends. CDR1 ENHRY and CDR2 SYGVKD come from the germline V gene. This CDR3 has 12 amino acids. CDR3 sequence: CAIGDMQETQYF. In DNA, the CDR3 is TGTGCCATCGGCGACATGCAAGAGACCCAGTACTTC.

A word on this clonotype: The junction departs from germline at one end; a sequencing error may be responsible. The chain uses TRBV5-1 and TRBJ2-2; 8 bases map to TRBD1. Germline V CDR1 and CDR2: SGHRS, YFSETQ. The CDR3 covers 15 residues. This CDR3 reads CVSSLQGANTEELFF. Written as DNA, the CDR3 is TGCGTCAGCAGCTTGCAGGGGGCGAACACCGAGGAGCTGTTTTTT.

Notes on this clonotype: At one end, the junction sequence differs from germline, possibly due to a read error. The chain employs TRBV6-1 and TRBJ2-7; D may be TRBD1 or TRBD2 (5 bases each). CDR1 is MNHNS and CDR2 is SASEGT in the germline V gene. CDR3 size: 15 residues. CDR3 sequence (DNA): TGTGCCAGCAGTGATGCGCCGGGACCAGGCTACGATCAGTACTTC. This codes for CASSDAPGPGYDQYF.

For this clonotype: It is likely a read error, because the conserved phenylalanine at the end of the CDR3 is missing. The V and J genes are TRBV5-1 and TRBJ2-7, with D possibly being TRBD2 (6 bases). The germline V gene has CDR1 SGHRS and CDR2 YFSETQ. The CDR3 consists of 15 residues. Here the CDR3 reads CASSTSGGRSYEQYL. In nucleotides, the CDR3 is TGTGCCAGCAGCACATCCGGGGGACGGTCCTACGAGCAGTACTTA.

Concerning this clonotype itself: At one end the junction does not follow the germline gene, possibly because of a read error. DNA for the CDR3: TGTGCTAGTGGCGGAGCGGGAGATGGTCCAGATATGCAGTATTTT. This sequence encodes CASGGAGDGPDMQYF. V usage is TRBV12-5 and J usage is TRBJ2-3; 8 nucleotides agree with TRBD2. The CDR3 is 15 amino acids. CDR1 is LGHNT and CDR2 is FRNRAP in the germline V gene.

With regard to this clonotype: One end of the junction is discordant with germline, which a read error may explain. V gene TRBV30 combines with J gene TRBJ1-1; no definite D call. This CDR3 contains 11 residues. Looked up from germline, CDR1 is GTSNPN and CDR2 is SVGIG (reference sequence). The CDR3 sequence: CARPRDTEALF. CDR3 DNA sequence: TGTGCCCGCCCCCGCGACACTGAAGCTTTGTTT.

Comments on this clonotype: A clone one base away is much larger, so this may be a read error. V and J are TRBV6-4 and TRBJ2-7, with D possibly TRBD1 on 6 matching bases. Germline CDR1 and CDR2: MRHNA and SNTAGT. CDR3 size: 15 residues. V lost 6 bases and J lost 9, with 24 bases in between. CDR3 sequence: CASSPDSSGRGGQYF. The CDR3 nucleotides read TGTGCCAGCAGCCCCGATTCCAGCGGCAGGGGCGGGCAGTACTTC.

Points on this clonotype: This likely comes from a read error, as the CDR3 has no conserved phenylalanine or tryptophan at its end. The chain recombines TRBV11-2 with TRBJ2-1; maybe TRBD2 (6 bases). The CDR3 has 17 amino acids. Germline values: CDR1 SGHAT, CDR2 FQNNGV. The V gene lost 3 bases and the J gene lost 3 bases, with 18 bases spanning the gap. The CDR3, as DNA: TGTGCCAGCAGCTTGATAGAACTAGCTGGCCTCTACAATGAGCAGTTCTTA. Translated, it gives CASSLIELAGLYNEQFL.

The chain links TRBV29-1 to TRBJ2-3; tentative D call: TRBD1 (6 bases). CDR3 size: 12 residues. Germline CDR1 is SQVTM and CDR2 is ANQGSEA. CDR3: CNAETGTDTQYF. The CDR3, as DNA: TGCAACGCCGAAACAGGGACAGATACGCAGTATTTT.

This clonotype was found many times. The J gene is TRBJ2-7, the V gene TRBV6-5; D may be TRBD2 (5 bases). CDR3 length equals 14 residues. Trimming took off 8 bases at V and 4 bases at J, with 18 bases between the two ends. Per germline, CDR1 MNHEY and CDR2 SVGAGI. The CDR3 bases are TGTGCCAGCCGGAGCGGTTTTCTGGATTACGAGCAGTACTTC. The encoded protein is CASRSGFLDYEQYF.

This chain connects TRBV24-1 to TRBJ2-3, with D perhaps matching TRBD2 (6 bases). With 5 bases removed from V and 2 bases from J, the gap between germline ends came to 16 bases. The CDR3 is 16 residues long. CDR1 is KGHDR and CDR2 is SFDVKD in the germline V gene. CDR3 sequence reads: CATSGRETTITDTQYF. CDR3 nucleotide sequence: TGTGCCACCAGTGGGAGGGAAACGACTATCACAGATACGCAGTATTTT.

The chain combines TRBV19 with TRBJ2-7; tentatively, D is TRBD2 (5 bases). Trimming took 4 bases from V and 4 from J, leaving 17 bases between them. Looked up from germline, CDR1 is LNHDA and CDR2 is SQIVND (reference sequence). The CDR3 spans 15 residues. The CDR3 nucleotides are TGTGCCAGTAGTAACCGACGGGAAAGAATTTACGAGCAGTACTTC. Residues: CASSNRRERIYEQYF.

V usage is TRBV6-6 and J usage is TRBJ1-1, with 8 bases matching TRBD1. Germline CDR1 reads MNHNY; CDR2 reads SVGAGI (reference sequence). The CDR3 sequence is 13 residues long. Trimming cost V 7 bases and J 8 bases; bases outside gene matches: 9. CDR3 DNA sequence: TGTGCCAGCACCACAGGGGGGATTACAGAAGCTTTCTTT. It is translated as CASTTGGITEAFF.

A note on this clonotype: The missing conserved phenylalanine or tryptophan at the end of this CDR3 makes a read error likely. The chain joins TRBV6-2 or TRBV6-3 to TRBJ2-7; TRBD2 aligns across 8 bases. The CDR3 runs to 17 residues. Trimming removed 8 bases from V and 0 bases from J; junction bases left unmatched: 15. Germline loops: CDR1 MNHEY, CDR2 SVGEGT. The CDR3 DNA follows: TGTGCCAGCTGTAGCGGGAAGGAAGGAGATCTCTCCTACGAGCAGTACCTC. It yields the protein CASCSGKEGDLSYEQYL.

The rearrangement joins TRBV6-1 to TRBJ2-5; D gene ambiguous. V lost 7 bases, J lost 2 bases, and 17 bases lay in between. Germline CDR1 is MNHNS and CDR2 is SASEGT. The CDR3 is 15 residues long. The DNA of the CDR3 is TGTGCCAGCATCCTCTCTTGGTGGAGTCAAGAGACCCAGTACTTC. This codes for CASILSWWSQETQYF.

This clonotype was counted once. A read error may account for a junction end that differs from germline. The genes are TRBV7-9 and TRBJ2-7; D call uncertain. There are 13 residues in the CDR3. Germline values: CDR1 SEHNR, CDR2 FQNEAQ (reference sequence). The CDR3 region is CAISSENSYKQYF. The CDR3 nucleotides read TGTGCCATCAGCTCTGAGAACTCCTACAAGCAGTACTTC.

The rearrangement links TRBV10-3 to TRBJ2-6; D might be TRBD2 (5 bases). This CDR3 is 17 amino acids long. The V end was cut by 0 bases, the J end by 3 bases, with 12 bases between. Germline V lookup: CDR1 ENHRY, CDR2 SYGVKD. CDR3 sequence: CAISESTVGVGANVLTF. In DNA form, the CDR3 reads TGTGCCATCAGTGAGTCGACTGTCGGGGTTGGGGCCAACGTCCTGACTTTC.

A remark on this clonotype: The CDR3 end shows no conserved phenylalanine or tryptophan, and so a read error is likely. V usage is TRBV12-3 or TRBV12-4 and J usage is TRBJ2-3, with TRBD2 matching 7 bases. This CDR3 contains 14 residues. CDR3: CASSLGGIPDTQYL. The CDR3 nucleotides read TGTGCCAGTAGTTTGGGGGGGATTCCAGATACGCAGTATTTG.

This clonotype was observed a few times. A much larger clone differs from this one at a single base, so this may be a read error. J is TRBJ2-5 and V is TRBV28; D is unclear. The germline gives CDR1 MDHEN, CDR2 SYDVKM. V lost 6 bases and J lost 7, with 18 bases in between. The CDR3 covers 14 residues. The CDR3 sequence is CASSLGQDLVTQYF. The CDR3 coding sequence is TGTGCCAGCAGCCTCGGGCAGGACCTTGTGACCCAGTACTTC.

As for this clonotype: At one boundary the junction diverges from the germline segment, which might be a read error. The rearrangement uses TRBV6-5 and TRBJ2-1; 9 bases fit TRBD2. CDR1 is MNHEY and CDR2 is SVGAGI in the germline V gene. The CDR3 contains 16 residues. The CDR3 region is CASNPILAGRPGELFF. CDR3 nucleotides: TGTGCCAGCAATCCTATCCTAGCGGGACGCCCTGGTGAGCTGTTCTTC.

Regarding this clonotype: The CDR3 does not close with the conserved phenylalanine or tryptophan, likely indicating a read error. Because the CDR3's place on the DNA is in doubt, the DNA is left out and the CDR3 is given as listed by TCRdb. The gene calls are TRBV7-9 and TRBJ2-7. Inclusive of both ends, the CDR3 amounts to 12 amino acids. Germline assignment: CDR1 SEHNR and CDR2 FQNEAQ (reference sequence). CDR3: CASSLGLAEEYL.

This clonotype turned up a few times. Germline and junction disagree at one end, which may indicate a read error. The rearrangement links TRBV12-3 or TRBV12-4 to TRBJ2-5; D could derive from TRBD1 or TRBD2 (5 bases each). The CDR3 sequence is 14 residues long. The CDR3 loop reads CTSSLTGQGETQYF. The CDR3 DNA reads TGTACCAGCAGCCTTACGGGGCAGGGAGAGACCCAGTACTTT.

A word on this clonotype: This CDR3 fails to terminate in the conserved phenylalanine or tryptophan, so it likely reflects a read error. The V call is TRBV11-1, the J call TRBJ2-4, with 9 bases identical to TRBD2. There are 17 residues in the CDR3. CDR1 and CDR2 from the germline V gene are SGHAT and FQDESV (reference sequence). The CDR3 bases are TGTGCCAGCGGCTTTCCGGGGACTAGCTGGACCAAAAACATTCAGTACTCC. Translation: CASGFPGTSWTKNIQYS.

Regarding this clonotype: With a much larger clone just one base away, this may be a read error. This chain uses TRBV30 with TRBJ2-7; perhaps TRBD1 as D (5 bases). This CDR3 spans 14 amino acids. The germline V gene has CDR1 GTSNPN and CDR2 SVGIG (reference sequence). The CDR3 spells CAWTKRTRTYEHYF. DNA for the CDR3: TGTGCCTGGACCAAGAGGACAAGGACCTACGAGCACTACTTC.

With regard to this clonotype: The missing conserved phenylalanine or tryptophan at the end of this CDR3 makes a read error likely. The chain joins TRBV10-3 to TRBJ2-1; maybe TRBD2 (6 bases). This CDR3 has 12 residues. Per germline, CDR1 ENHRY and CDR2 SYGVKD. CDR3 sequence (DNA): TGTGCCATCGGGGGGAGCAGTTATGAACAGTTCATC. Its protein is CAIGGSSYEQFI.

This clonotype has at least ten counts. The J gene is TRBJ2-3, the V gene TRBV7-9; 10 positions match TRBD2. The J segment lost 1 base and the V segment lost 4 bases, leaving 11 bases of the junction unmatched. CDR1 is SEHNR, CDR2 FQNEAQ, per germline (reference sequence). The length of the CDR3 is 18 residues. The CDR3 DNA is TGTGCCAGCAGCTCGCTAGCGGGAGCGGTAAGAGGCACAGATACGCAGTATTTT. As protein: CASSSLAGAVRGTDTQYF.

This clonotype has just a few counts. The chain joins TRBV5-1 to TRBJ2-2; D unclear. Germline assignment: CDR1 SGHRS and CDR2 YFSETQ. The CDR3 spans 18 residues. Trimming removed 0 bases from V and 4 bases from J, with 19 bases in between. DNA of the CDR3: TGCGCCAGCAGCTTGGCGGCTTCAGGCCAACAAATCACCGGGGAGCTGTTTTTT. It is translated as CASSLAASGQQITGELFF. Based on the CDR3 plus reference TRBV5-1 and TRBJ2-2, the full variable domain is KAGVTQTPRYLIKTRGQQVTLSCSPISGHRSVSWYQQTPGQGLQFLFEYFSETQRNKGNFPGRFSGRQFSNSRSEMNVSTLELGDSALYLCASSLAASGQQITGELFFGEGSRLTVL.

The V call is TRBV4-3, the J call TRBJ2-5, with D tentatively TRBD2 (6 bases). Germline lookup yields CDR1 LGHNA and CDR2 YSLEER. The CDR3 totals 17 residues. V shed 1 base and J shed 5 bases, with 20 bases lying between them. CDR3 coding DNA: TGCGCCAGCAGCCAAGTGGCTAGTGGGAGGACTGCTGAGACCCAGTACTTC. Protein product: CASSQVASGRTAETQYF.

This clonotype was detected only a few times. This chain connects TRBV11-1 to TRBJ1-2, with D unclear. Germline values: CDR1 SGHAT, CDR2 FQDESV (reference sequence). The CDR3 has 14 amino acids. Trimming stripped 9 bases from V and 8 bases from J, with 22 bases between. The CDR3 is CASILARQGGGYTF. The DNA for the CDR3 is TGTGCCAGTATCTTAGCGCGCCAAGGCGGAGGCTACACCTTC.